The 31 T cell receptor beta chains given below trace back to one sample, sequenced in a study of T cells in Graves' hyperthyroidism and ophthalmopathy. Amplified TCR beta CDR3 regions derived from RNA transcripts. Researchers ran a first-round RT-PCR on the TCR CDR3 using the HTBI primer set. TCRdb reprocessed the multiplex PCR reads via MiXCR and lists one record per CDR3 protein. Of under 600,000 distinct CDR3 sequences in the sample, about a sixth were seen once. Sequences were obtained from blood. The origin of the receptors is a woman aged 40 to 50 with Graves' ophthalmopathy.

This clonotype was picked up many times. This chain connects TRBV18 to TRBJ1-4; D ambiguous. Trimming shortened V by 6 bases and J by 5 bases, and 16 bases separated the two germline ends. Germline V CDR1 and CDR2: KGHSH, LQKENI. The CDR3 runs to 15 residues. The CDR3 nucleotides read TGTGCCAGCTCGAAAGAGGGCACGGGGAATGAAAAACTGTTTTTT. It specifies CASSKEGTGNEKLFF.

The chain combines TRBV4-1 with TRBJ1-5; 10 bases align to TRBD1. Germline CDR1 and CDR2: MGHRA and YSYEKL. This CDR3 contains 16 residues. Trimming cost V 6 bases and J 2 bases; bases outside gene matches: 7. CDR3 DNA: TGCGCCAGCAGTCCTACCGGGACAGGGGGCAATCAGCCCCAGCATTTT. It is translated as CASSPTGTGGNQPQHF.

The CDR3 DNA follows: TGCAGTGCTATGGGGGCCGGTAATCAGCCCCAGCATTTT. Its translation: CSAMGAGNQPQHF. The chain is built from TRBV20-1 and TRBJ1-5; D possibly corresponds to TRBD1 (6 bases). Trimming removed 4 bases from V and 4 bases from J, with 11 bases in between. This CDR3 is 13 amino acids long. Germline lookup yields CDR1 DFQATT and CDR2 SNEGSKA (reference sequence).

This clonotype was recorded a few times. This chain links TRBV28 with TRBJ1-5, with unresolved D. Trimming took off 8 bases at V and 8 bases at J, with 13 bases between the two ends. This CDR3 is built from 12 residues. CDR1 and CDR2 from the germline V gene are MDHEN and SYDVKM. The CDR3 coding sequence is TGTGCCAGCCGCAGGCGCGGGGAGCCCCAGCATTTT. As protein: CASRRRGEPQHF.

This clonotype was seen ten or more times. V usage is TRBV2 and J usage is TRBJ2-1, with 10 bases aligning to TRBD2. The CDR3 is 15 amino acids. Trimming cost V 3 bases and J 4 bases; bases outside gene matches: 3. The V gene's germline CDR1 is SNHLY and CDR2 FYNNEI. The CDR3: CASSEQRGGYNEQFF. The CDR3 region has the DNA TGTGCCAGCAGTGAGCAGCGGGGGGGGTACAATGAGCAGTTCTTC.

The CDR3 here is CASSPRTSGGASDTQYF. In DNA form, the CDR3 reads TGTGCCAGCAGCCCGCGGACTAGCGGGGGGGCCTCAGATACGCAGTATTTT. The rearrangement joins TRBV7-3 to TRBJ2-3, with 15 positions matching TRBD2. With 5 bases clipped from V and 4 bases from J, the junction kept 7 bases outside the gene matches. This CDR3 has 17 residues. The germline gives CDR1 SGHTA, CDR2 FQGTGA.

Of note for this clonotype: This may come from a read error, since a much larger clone is one base off. The J gene is TRBJ1-1, the V gene TRBV11-2; D may be TRBD1 (5 bases). The CDR3 consists of 15 residues. Germline loops: CDR1 SGHAT, CDR2 FQNNGV. CDR3 in amino acids: CASSLDLGVPTGAFF. The CDR3 coding sequence is TGTGCCAGCAGCTTAGATTTGGGGGTCCCCACTGGAGCTTTCTTT.

This clonotype was recorded many times. The rearrangement links TRBV28 to TRBJ2-1; 7 bases agree with TRBD2. Germline V lookup: CDR1 MDHEN, CDR2 SYDVKM. CDR3 length equals 13 residues. V shed 1 base, J shed 12 bases, and the junction held 6 bases outside the gene matches. In nucleotides, the CDR3 is TGTGCCAGCAGTTTATACGCGGGAGTGGCGCAGTTCTTC. Its translation: CASSLYAGVAQFF.

This clonotype was seen repeatedly, ten times or more. The V gene is TRBV18, the J gene TRBJ2-7; the D gene is possibly TRBD2 (7 bases). The V end lost 4 bases, the J end lost 2 bases, and 15 bases lay between the germline ends. The CDR3 consists of 15 residues. The germline gives CDR1 KGHSH, CDR2 LQKENI. The CDR3 loop reads CASSQNREGTYEQYF. CDR3 coding DNA: TGTGCCAGCTCACAAAACAGGGAGGGTACCTACGAGCAGTACTTC.

In this sample, this clonotype turned up many times. The rearrangement uses TRBV3-1 and TRBJ1-2; D not resolved. Trimming stripped 1 base from V and 4 bases from J, with 7 bases between. The germline gives CDR1 LGHDT, CDR2 YNNKEL (reference sequence). The CDR3 loop spans 13 amino acids. The CDR3 region has the DNA TGTGCCAGCAGCCAAGGCGCACTCTATGGCTACACCTTC. Its protein product is CASSQGALYGYTF.

This clonotype was detected a few times. The chain combines TRBV6-1 with TRBJ2-3; tentative D call: TRBD1 (5 bases). The CDR3 is 15 residues long. Germline CDR1 and CDR2: MNHNS and SASEGT. Trimming shortened V by 5 bases and J by 0 bases, and 12 bases separated the two germline ends. In nucleotides, the CDR3 is TGTGCCAGCAGTTATGGGGCACCAAGCACAGATACGCAGTATTTT. This codes for CASSYGAPSTDTQYF.

The genes are TRBV6-5 and TRBJ2-7, with 9 bases identical to TRBD1. In germline, CDR1 is MNHEY, CDR2 SVGAGI. V was clipped by 8 bases and J by 2 bases; unmatched bases: 10. This CDR3 region has 15 residues. The CDR3 DNA sequence: TGTGCCAGCTGGGACCCCGGGACAGGGACCTACGAGCAGTACTTC. Amino acid sequence: CASWDPGTGTYEQYF.

This clonotype was seen repeatedly, ten times or more. This sequence joins TRBV7-9 and TRBJ2-1; D perhaps matches TRBD2 (6 bases). This CDR3 region has 15 residues. The germline gives CDR1 SEHNR, CDR2 FQNEAQ (reference sequence). Between the trimmed V and J ends, which lost 0 bases and 5 bases, there was a span of 11 bases. The CDR3 is CASSLASSADNEQFF. DNA for the CDR3: TGTGCCAGCAGCTTAGCGTCTAGCGCCGACAATGAGCAGTTCTTC.

At least ten counts were recorded for this clonotype. The V call is TRBV6-1, the J call TRBJ1-3; no definite D call. Deletions cut 7 bases from V and 0 bases from J, with 7 bases between. CDR1 is MNHNS and CDR2 is SASEGT in the germline V gene. The CDR3 is 13 residues long. The CDR3 reads CASTWISGNTIYF. CDR3 DNA sequence: TGTGCCAGCACGTGGATCTCTGGAAACACCATATATTTT.

This rearrangement joins TRBV4-1 to TRBJ2-7; the D gene is possibly TRBD2 (6 bases). Germline V CDR1 and CDR2: MGHRA, YSYEKL. V gave up 1 base and J gave up 2 bases, with 12 bases separating them. This CDR3 region has 15 residues. The CDR3 nucleotides are TGCGCCAGCAGCCAAGTGGAGGGCGCGACCTACGAGCAGTACTTC. It codes for CASSQVEGATYEQYF.

Only a few counts were recorded for this clonotype. V usage is TRBV24-1 and J usage is TRBJ2-1; no clear D gene. The V end lost 3 bases, the J end lost 6 bases, and 8 bases lay between the germline ends. This CDR3 has 13 residues. Germline CDR1 is KGHDR and CDR2 is SFDVKD. In nucleotides, the CDR3 is TGTGCCACCAGTGATGGAGACCGCAATGAGCAGTTCTTC. It is translated as CATSDGDRNEQFF.

V usage is TRBV15 and J usage is TRBJ1-1; no reliable D call. Trimming removed 0 bases at V and 10 bases at J, with 12 bases between. Germline V gene data show CDR1 as LNHNV and CDR2 as YYDKDF (reference sequence). This CDR3 is 13 amino acids long. CDR3 bases: TGTGCCACCAGCAGAGATCGCCCAGTTGTAGCTTTCTTT. Amino acids: CATSRDRPVVAFF.

This clonotype occurred a few times. This sequence joins TRBV6-1 and TRBJ2-5; TRBD2 aligns across 13 bases. CDR3 length equals 15 residues. CDR1 and CDR2 from the germline V gene are MNHNS and SASEGT. With V trimmed by 5 bases and J by 6 bases, 6 bases remained unmatched. The CDR3 DNA is TGTGCCAGCAGTCACGGACTAGCGGGGGTACAGACCCAGTACTTC. Protein sequence: CASSHGLAGVQTQYF.

This clonotype was found many times. This sequence joins TRBV27 and TRBJ2-7; possibly TRBD2 for D (5 bases). Germline CDR1 reads MNHEY; CDR2 reads SMNVEV (reference sequence). CDR3 length: 16 residues. V lost 2 bases and J 4 bases, leaving 18 bases between the germline ends. As DNA, the CDR3 is TGTGCCAGCAGTTTACAAGGTGGGAGAGGAATTTACGAGCAGTACTTC. Translated: CASSLQGGRGIYEQYF.

This clonotype was counted at least ten times. The DNA for the CDR3 is TGTGCCAGCAGTGTCTGGAGGGGAAAGAAAGTCGCAGAGACCCAGTACTTC. Translating gives CASSVWRGKKVAETQYF. The J gene is TRBJ2-5, the V gene TRBV2; a possible D gene is TRBD2 (6 bases). Germline CDR1 is SNHLY and CDR2 is FYNNEI. The ends were cut back, 4 bases at V and 4 bases at J, with 22 bases in the middle. This CDR3 is 17 amino acids long.

With regard to this clonotype: One base away lies a much larger clone, so this may be a sequencing read error. This chain connects TRBV20-1 to TRBJ2-1, with D perhaps TRBD2 (5 bases). The CDR3 totals 13 residues. CDR1 is DFQATT and CDR2 is SNEGSKA in the germline V gene (reference sequence). CDR3 residues: CSVLASSCNEQFF. The CDR3 DNA reads TGCAGTGTCTTAGCGAGCTCCTGCAATGAGCAGTTCTTC.

The V call is TRBV29-1, the J call TRBJ1-1; no definite D call. The germline CDR1 and CDR2 sequences are SQVTM and ANQGSEA. The CDR3 has 12 amino acids. V was cut by 4 bases and J by 3 bases, with 9 bases left in between. The CDR3 sequence: CSVGPVYTEAFF. The CDR3 bases are TGCAGCGTTGGGCCGGTCTACACTGAAGCTTTCTTT.

This chain connects TRBV20-1 to TRBJ1-4, with D possibly being TRBD1 (5 bases). The V end lost 0 bases, the J end lost 3 bases, and 14 bases lay between the germline ends. CDR1 and CDR2 (germline): DFQATT, SNEGSKA (reference sequence). The CDR3 contains 16 residues. In DNA form, the CDR3 reads TGCAGTGCTAGAGATTTGGGGGAGGCTGCTAATGAAAAACTGTTTTTT. It yields the protein CSARDLGEAANEKLFF.

This clonotype was picked up many times. This rearrangement joins TRBV6-1 to TRBJ1-1, with D unclear. V lost 2 bases and J 1 base, leaving 11 bases between the germline ends. Germline CDR1 and CDR2: MNHNS and SASEGT. The CDR3 runs 15 residues. CDR3 in DNA: TGTGCCAGCAGTGAATATGAGGGCAGGAACACTGAAGCTTTCTTT. It codes for CASSEYEGRNTEAFF.

This clonotype was counted between two and nine times. The rearrangement uses TRBV27 and TRBJ2-1; perhaps TRBD2 as D (6 bases). Germline CDR1 and CDR2: MNHEY and SMNVEV (reference sequence). The CDR3 totals 13 residues. V lost 0 bases and J lost 9, with 9 bases in between. The CDR3 here is CASSLSGGLEQFF. As DNA, the CDR3 is TGTGCCAGCAGTTTATCGGGGGGTCTTGAGCAGTTCTTC.

There are many counts of this clonotype. The chain recombines TRBV6-2 or TRBV6-3 with TRBJ2-3, with TRBD1 as a possible D gene (6 bases). CDR3 size: 14 residues. Trimming stripped 2 bases from V and 3 bases from J, with 9 bases between. Germline assignment: CDR1 MNHEY and CDR2 SVGEGT. This chain's CDR3 is CASSYRDKTDTQYF. The CDR3 nucleotides read TGTGCCAGCAGTTACAGGGACAAAACAGATACGCAGTATTTT.

This clonotype was found many times. This chain connects TRBV2 to TRBJ1-1, with a possible D match to TRBD1 (5 bases). The V gene's germline CDR1 is SNHLY and CDR2 FYNNEI. The CDR3 has 14 residues. Trimming cost V 7 bases and J 3 bases, with 15 bases left between them. The CDR3: CASKAGGWDTEAFF. Here the CDR3 DNA reads TGTGCCAGCAAGGCTGGGGGATGGGACACTGAAGCTTTCTTT.

This clonotype was detected many times. The chain couples TRBV3-1 to TRBJ2-4; D is unclear. Between the trimmed V and J ends, which lost 1 base and 4 bases, there was a span of 5 bases. The CDR3 is made up of 13 amino acids. The germline gives CDR1 LGHDT, CDR2 YNNKEL (reference sequence). CDR3 in DNA: TGTGCCAGCAGCCAAGTCGGAAAAAACATTCAGTACTTC. Translation gives CASSQVGKNIQYF.

This clonotype was seen just once. V is TRBV20-1 and J is TRBJ2-1; D gene unclear. The V and J ends lost 1 base and 5 bases respectively, with 18 bases between them. The CDR3 is made up of 16 amino acids. Germline CDR1 is DFQATT and CDR2 is SNEGSKA (reference sequence). The CDR3, as DNA: TGCAGTGCTAGAGGTGTGCAGGAGACATGGGACAATGAGCAGTTCTTC. This translates into CSARGVQETWDNEQFF.

This clonotype has ten or more counts. V usage is TRBV18 and J usage is TRBJ1-2; TRBD1 agrees at 9 bases. V shed 1 base and J 5 bases; nucleotides not matched to a gene: 11. This CDR3 spans 17 amino acids. Looked up from germline, CDR1 is KGHSH and CDR2 is LQKENI. The CDR3 DNA sequence: TGTGCCAGCTCACCACAAAGGGACAGGGATCCTCGATATGGCTACACCTTC. Translating it yields CASSPQRDRDPRYGYTF.

This clonotype appeared a few times. V is TRBV5-1 and J is TRBJ2-5; 9 bases agree with TRBD2. V dropped 4 bases and J dropped 5; count of bases not matched to a gene: 9. This CDR3 has 15 amino acids. Germline V gives CDR1 SGHRS, CDR2 YFSETQ. DNA for the CDR3: TGCGCCAGCAGCCCTCAAGGGACTAGCCGGGAGACCCAGTACTTC. Its protein is CASSPQGTSRETQYF.